Listed below are T cell receptor beta chains from one sample, sequenced in a study of CD8+CD57+ T cells in acquired aplastic anemia. TCRdb passed the reads through MiXCR, listing each CDR3 protein once. Of approximately 180,000 distinct CDR3 sequences in the sample, 45% to 55% are singletons; the top ten hold under 1.2%. The sample was sorted CD4+, CD8+, or CD8+CD57+ T cells (not recorded which) from PBMCs. These receptors were taken from a human donor with aplastic anemia. CDR3s include the opening cysteine and the closing phenylalanine or tryptophan. A D gene is named only where the DNA matches it firmly. Size is omitted from some rows. Given values are once, few, many or a class for expanded clones.

>-|TRBJ1-4|-|TRBV15
CATSSGGVNEKLFF
TGTGCCACCAGCAGTGGGGGGGTGAACGAAAAACTGTTTTTT
>many|TRBJ1-2|-|TRBV5-1
CASSLSGGGGYTF
TGCGCCAGCAGCTTGTCTGGGGGCGGAGGCTACACCTTC
>-|TRBJ2-7|-|TRBV4-3
CASRQDTRDNYEQYF
TGCGCCAGCAGACAAGATACCAGGGATAACTACGAGCAGTACTTC
>-|TRBJ1-2|TRBD1|TRBV6-1
CASTLDRNNYGYTF
TGTGCCAGCACCCTGGACAGGAATAACTATGGCTACACCTTC
>many|TRBJ1-5|-|TRBV7-2
CASSWSGDQPQHF
TGTGCCAGCAGCTGGAGTGGCGATCAGCCCCAGCATTTT
>-|TRBJ1-1|-|TRBV19
CASHGMGEAFF
TGTGCCAGCCATGGGATGGGGGAAGCTTTCTTT
>-|TRBJ2-7|TRBD2|TRBV20-1
CSASSPRLAAYAQYF
TGCAGTGCCAGCTCCCCCAGACTAGCGGCTTACGCGCAGTACTTC
>many|TRBJ1-5|-|TRBV12-3/TRBV12-4
CASRAGTYSNQPQHF
TGTGCCAGCAGGGCCGGGACATATAGCAATCAGCCCCAGCATTTT
>once|TRBJ2-3|-|TRBV2
CASSGRGATDTQYF
TGTGCCAGCAGTGGCAGAGGGGCCACAGATACGCAGTATTTT
>-|TRBJ1-6|-|TRBV27
CASGLWAGVNSPLHF
TGTGCCAGCGGTTTATGGGCAGGGGTTAATTCACCCCTCCACTTT
>many|TRBJ2-3|-|TRBV5-1
CASSLAVSVTDTQYF
TGCGCCAGCAGCTTGGCAGTCTCGGTCACAGATACGCAGTATTTT
>many|TRBJ2-1|-|TRBV19
CASSINQLSYNEQFF
TGTGCCAGTAGTATAAATCAGCTTTCCTACAATGAGCAGTTCTTC
>many|TRBJ1-2|TRBD1|TRBV7-8
CASSTRTGGVGYTF
TGTGCCAGCAGCACCCGGACAGGGGGAGTTGGCTACACCTTC
>many|TRBJ1-3|-|TRBV20-1
CSARDGWGGNTIYF
TGCAGTGCTAGAGATGGTTGGGGTGGAAACACCATATATTTT
>-|TRBJ2-7|-|TRBV7-6
CASSPLFEQYF
TGTGCCAGCAGCCCCCTGTTCGAGCAGTACTTC
>few|TRBJ2-2|TRBD1|TRBV3-1
CASSLRTGLNTGELFF
TGTGCCAGCAGCCTCCGGACAGGTCTTAACACCGGGGAGCTGTTTTTT
>many|TRBJ2-3|-|TRBV19
CASSLRVNRTDTQYF
TGTGCCAGTAGTCTCCGGGTCAACAGGACAGATACGCAGTATTTT
>many|TRBJ2-5|-|TRBV13
CASSYTTGTNQETQYF
TGTGCCAGCAGCTACACGACCGGGACAAACCAAGAGACCCAGTACTTC
>many|TRBJ1-1|-|TRBV11-2
CASRVTGPNAEAFF
TGTGCCAGCAGGGTTACCGGGCCAAACGCTGAAGCTTTCTTT
>-|TRBJ2-7|TRBD2|TRBV5-1
CASRGTSSYEQYF
TGCGCCAGCAGGGGGACTAGCTCCTACGAGCAGTACTTC
>-|TRBJ1-2|-|TRBV20-1
CSASPTPGLNYGYTF
TGCAGTGCTAGTCCTACCCCGGGGCTAAACTATGGCTACACCTTC
>once|TRBJ2-1|TRBD2|TRBV7-6
CASSLGGAGGTSYNEQFF
TGTGCCAGCAGCTTAGGAGGGGCGGGGGGGACCTCCTACAATGAGCAGTTCTTC
>many|TRBJ2-2|-|TRBV2
CASSEARALGELFF
TGTGCCAGCAGTGAAGCGCGGGCGCTAGGGGAGCTGTTTTTT
>few|TRBJ2-7|-|TRBV9
CASSVADGAPDEQYF
TGTGCCAGCAGCGTAGCGGATGGGGCGCCGGACGAGCAGTACTTC
>many|TRBJ1-2|TRBD1|TRBV19
CASRDPGQGGDTF
TGTGCCAGTAGGGACCCGGGACAGGGAGGCGACACCTTC
>-|TRBJ2-7|-|TRBV2
CASHYIPGEQYF
TGTGCCAGCCACTACATACCGGGTGAGCAGTACTTC
>many|TRBJ2-7|-|TRBV5-1
CASSLGIITPHEQYF
TGCGCCAGCAGCTTGGGCATAATAACCCCCCACGAGCAGTACTTC
>many|TRBJ2-1|TRBD1|TRBV29-1
CSAQQGASYNEQFF
TGCAGCGCCCAACAGGGGGCGTCCTACAATGAGCAGTTCTTC
>-|TRBJ2-5|TRBD2|TRBV7-6
CASSTSGGAGETQYF
TGTGCCAGCAGCACAAGCGGGGGGGCCGGAGAGACCCAGTACTTC
>-|TRBJ1-6|-|TRBV6-5
CASSSGLEGSSYNSPLHF
TGTGCCAGCAGTTCCGGGTTGGAGGGGAGCTCCTATAATTCACCCCTCCACTTT
>-|TRBJ1-2|TRBD1|TRBV2
CASRGTGAGYTF
TGTGCCAGCAGGGGGACAGGGGCGGGCTACACCTTC
>few|TRBJ1-4|-|TRBV4-1
CASSQEGGAKLFF
TGCGCCAGCAGCCAAGAAGGGGGGGCAAAACTGTTTTTT
>once|TRBJ2-5|TRBD2|TRBV20-1
CSARGWTSGGVQETQYF
TGCAGTGCTAGAGGGTGGACTAGCGGGGGGGTTCAAGAGACCCAGTACTTC
>-|TRBJ2-7|-|TRBV10-3
CAIGGRPEEQYF
TGTGCCATCGGAGGACGCCCAGAGGAGCAGTACTTC
>many|TRBJ2-7|-|TRBV5-1
CASSLGGSSYEQYF
TGCGCCAGCAGCTTGGGGGGCAGCTCCTACGAGCAGTACTTC
>many|TRBJ1-2|-|TRBV3-1
CASSQNPGNYGYTF
TGTGCCAGCAGCCAAAACCCAGGAAACTATGGCTACACCTTC